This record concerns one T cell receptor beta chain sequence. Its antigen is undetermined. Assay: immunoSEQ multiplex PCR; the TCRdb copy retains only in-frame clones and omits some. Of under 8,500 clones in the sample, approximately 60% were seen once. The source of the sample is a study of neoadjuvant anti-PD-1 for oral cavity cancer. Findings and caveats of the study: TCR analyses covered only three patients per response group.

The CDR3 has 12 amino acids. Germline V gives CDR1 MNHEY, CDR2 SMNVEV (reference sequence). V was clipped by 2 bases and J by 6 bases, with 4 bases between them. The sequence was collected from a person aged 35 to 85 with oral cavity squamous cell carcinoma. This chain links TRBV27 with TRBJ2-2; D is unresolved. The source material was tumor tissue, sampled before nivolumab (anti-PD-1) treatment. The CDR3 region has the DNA TGTGCCAGCAGTTTAGCCTCCGGGGAGCTGTTTTTT. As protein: CASSLASGELFF.